This T cell receptor (beta chain) originates from a study of cytomegalovirus exposure and HLA in healthy donors. Trimming removed 6 bases from V and 4 bases from J, with 16 bases in between. This CDR3 contains 16 residues. In germline, CDR1 is MDHEN, CDR2 SYDVKM. In the PCR, 60 Vbeta and 13 Jbeta primers were used. Sequenced by immunoSEQ multiplex PCR; TCRdb stores in-frame clones only, minus some. This listing includes 150,000 to 200,000 clones. The sample consisted of PBMCs. The sequence derives from a man younger than 45 in good health and CMV-seronegative. V usage is TRBV28 and J usage is TRBJ1-6; tentative D call: TRBD1 (6 bases). The CDR3 sequence is CASRPGGERYNSPLHF. CDR3 sequence (DNA): TGTGCCAGCAGACCGGGGGGCGAGAGATATAATTCACCCCTCCACTTT.